This T cell receptor (beta chain) was recorded in a study of cytomegalovirus exposure and HLA in healthy donors. CDR1 is SEHNR and CDR2 is FQNEAQ in the germline V gene (reference sequence). Trimming shortened V by 2 bases and J by 4 bases, and 14 bases separated the two germline ends. The CDR3 consists of 16 residues. PCR amplification relied on 60 Vbeta primers (plus 13 Jbeta primers). TCRdb's table, derived via immunoSEQ multiplex PCR, lists solely in-frame clones and lacks some. The sample has around 150,000 clones, approximately 77% seen once; the top ten hold 3.7%. This clone was recorded only once.

This rearrangement joins TRBV7-9 to TRBJ1-4, with D uncertain. This sequence was found in a man aged 25-40 years in good health and CMV-seropositive. The sample consisted of PBMCs. The chain's CDR3 is CASSLRVAGSNEKLFF. Written as DNA, the CDR3 is TGTGCCAGCAGCTTAAGAGTCGCGGGGAGTAATGAAAAACTGTTTTTT.